The 18 T cell receptor beta chains below were found in one sample sequenced in a study of OX40 agonist ivuxolimab in advanced cancers. Sequencing was performed with immunoSEQ multiplex PCR; in TCRdb, only in-frame clones are kept and a portion is missing. The data show roughly 26,000 clones, with about four fifths seen just once and under 30% held by the top ten. This sample comprised CD4+ or CD8+ T cells sorted from blood, obtained in a trial of the OX40 agonist ivuxolimab. The origin of the receptors is an adult with an advanced solid tumor such as melanoma, head and neck, liver or kidney cancer.

V usage is TRBV7-3 and J usage is TRBJ2-5; TRBD1 or TRBD2 may be the D gene (5 bases each). CDR3 length: 15 amino acids. Trimming took 6 bases from V and 4 from J, leaving 18 bases between them. CDR1 SGHTA and CDR2 FQGTGA come from the germline V gene. CDR3 region: CASSPFGIGGETQYF. DNA for the CDR3: TGTGCCAGCAGTCCCTTTGGGATTGGGGGAGAGACCCAGTACTTC. The entire variable domain, with the rest obtained from reference TRBV7-3 and TRBJ2-5, is as follows: GAGVSQTPSNKVTEKGKYVELRCDPISGHTALYWYRQSLGQGPEFLIYFQGTGAADDSGLPNDRFFAVRPEGSVSTLKIQRTERGDSAVYLCASSPFGIGGETQYFGPGTRLLVL.

The chain links TRBV19 to TRBJ2-5; no reliable D call. The germline V gene encodes CDR1 LNHDA and CDR2 SQIVND (reference sequence). The CDR3 extends over 13 amino acids. Trimming cost V 4 bases and J 11 bases, with 17 bases left between them. CDR3 bases: TGTGCCAGTAGTACAATTCCAGGAAGTGAGCAGTACTTC. Its translation: CASSTIPGSEQYF.

V and J are TRBV5-8 and TRBJ2-7; D is uncertain. Germline V CDR1 and CDR2: SGHTS, YDEGEE. The V gene lost 0 bases and the J gene lost 3 bases, with 13 bases spanning the gap. The CDR3 has 15 residues. CDR3 sequence reads: CASSLGGSRLYEQYF. CDR3 DNA sequence: TGTGCCAGCAGCTTGGGTGGCAGCCGACTCTACGAGCAGTACTTC.

The chain uses TRBV30 and TRBJ1-5, with D uncertain. Germline V gene data show CDR1 as GTSNPN and CDR2 as SVGIG (reference sequence). V was clipped by 0 bases and J by 3 bases, with 9 bases between them. The length of the CDR3 is 14 residues. The CDR3 region is CAWSVRTPNQPQHF. CDR3 nucleotide sequence: TGTGCCTGGAGTGTCCGGACCCCCAATCAGCCCCAGCATTTT.

This clone was counted ten times or more. The chain recombines TRBV27 with TRBJ2-7; D may be TRBD1 or TRBD2 (5 bases each). CDR3 length: 13 residues. Trimming cost V 5 bases and J 7 bases, with 15 bases left between them. Looked up from germline, CDR1 is MNHEY and CDR2 is SMNVEV (reference sequence). In nucleotides, the CDR3 is TGTGCCAGCAGTCGGGACGGGGAGTTGGAGCAGTACTTC. Its translation: CASSRDGELEQYF.

There are a few counts of this clone. The chain carries TRBV15 and TRBJ1-1; no clear D gene. With 3 bases removed from V and 6 bases from J, the gap between germline ends came to 11 bases. The CDR3 extends over 13 amino acids. Germline loops: CDR1 LNHNV, CDR2 YYDKDF (reference sequence). CDR3 coding DNA: TGTGCCACCAGCAGCCCGGGGTGGGCTGAAGCTTTCTTT. Translated: CATSSPGWAEAFF.

This sequence joins TRBV6-5 and TRBJ2-1; D is ambiguous. The CDR3 is 13 amino acids. Germline CDR1 and CDR2: MNHEY and SVGAGI. Trimming removed 5 bases at V and 7 bases at J, with 12 bases between. In DNA, the CDR3 is TGTGCCAGCAGTCACCGCGTATCGAATGAGCAGTTCTTC. It codes for CASSHRVSNEQFF.

The rearrangement links TRBV19 to TRBJ2-7; D is unclear. CDR3 length: 13 amino acids. V lost 5 bases and J lost 4, with 12 bases in between. CDR1 and CDR2 from the germline V gene are LNHDA and SQIVND (reference sequence). The CDR3 DNA reads as TGTGCCAGTAGTTTCCTATGGGCGTACGAGCAGTACTTC. As protein: CASSFLWAYEQYF.

This chain joins TRBV14 and TRBJ1-4, with 9 bases fitting TRBD1. Germline V gives CDR1 SGHDN, CDR2 FVKESK. Trimming took 0 bases from V and 4 from J; bases not matched to a gene: 9. The CDR3 has 18 amino acids. For the CDR3, the DNA is TGTGCCAGCAGCCAAGAAACACAGGGGGCGCGACGTAATGAAAAACTGTTTTTT. Residues: CASSQETQGARRNEKLFF. Together with reference TRBV14 and TRBJ1-4, the CDR3 gives the full variable domain: EAGVTQFPSHSVIEKGQTVTLRCDPISGHDNLYWYRRVMGKEIKFLLHFVKESKQDESGMPNNRFLAERTGGTYSTLKVQPAELEDSGVYFCASSQETQGARRNEKLFFGSGTQLSVL.

V and J are TRBV28 and TRBJ1-3; D is unclear. V was pared by 3 bases and J by 3 bases, with 9 bases between. Germline V gene data show CDR1 as MDHEN and CDR2 as SYDVKM. The CDR3 covers 14 residues. The CDR3 coding sequence is TGTGCCAGCAGTTTCCGGAACGATGGAAACACCATATATTTT. Amino acids: CASSFRNDGNTIYF. Full variable domain (missing parts from reference TRBV28 and TRBJ1-3): DVKVTQSSRYLVKRTGEKVFLECVQDMDHENMFWYRQDPGLGLRLIYFSYDVKMKEKGDIPEGYSVSREKKERFSLILESASTNQTSMYLCASSFRNDGNTIYFGEGSWLTVV.

The chain has TRBV10-3 and TRBJ1-2, with no clear D. V gave up 2 bases and J gave up 8 bases, with 15 bases separating them. Germline CDR1 and CDR2: ENHRY and SYGVKD. The CDR3 totals 14 residues. CDR3 loop: CAISEERTMGGYTF. The CDR3 bases are TGTGCCATCAGTGAGGAAAGGACCATGGGGGGCTACACCTTC.

Here the CDR3 reads CASSPRDRNTGELFF. CDR3 nucleotides: TGTGCCAGCAGCCCTCGGGACAGAAACACCGGGGAGCTGTTTTTT. This chain uses TRBV5-4 with TRBJ2-2, with TRBD1 matching 7 bases. Germline CDR1 is SGHNT and CDR2 is YYREEE (reference sequence). V trimming: 4 bases; J trimming: 2 bases; junction bases outside the gene matches: 5. The CDR3 consists of 15 residues. Drawing the rest from reference TRBV5-4 and TRBJ2-2, the complete variable domain is ETGVTQSPTHLIKTRGQQVTLRCSSQSGHNTVSWYQQALGQGPQFIFQYYREEENGRGNFPPRFSGLQFPNYSSELNVNALELDDSALYLCASSPRDRNTGELFFGEGSRLTVL.

This clone was recorded only once. V is TRBV11-2 and J is TRBJ1-2; TRBD1 might be the D (5 bases). Germline CDR1 and CDR2: SGHAT and FQNNGV. V lost 4 bases and J 8 bases, leaving 20 bases between the germline ends. This CDR3 spans 15 amino acids. Here the CDR3 reads CASSSPGGWWDGYTF. The DNA of the CDR3 is TGTGCCAGCAGCTCACCGGGTGGCTGGTGGGACGGCTACACCTTC.

V gene TRBV11-2 combines with J gene TRBJ2-3; D remains unclear. Germline V gene sequence: CDR1 SGHAT, CDR2 FQNNGV. The CDR3 sequence is 12 residues long. The V end lost 5 bases, the J end lost 6 bases, and 9 bases lay between the germline ends. CDR3 nucleotide sequence: TGTGCCAGCAGCCCCCTCGCGGATACGCAGTATTTT. Translating gives CASSPLADTQYF.

The chain joins TRBV7-7 to TRBJ1-6; TRBD1 matches at 7 bases. This CDR3 contains 17 residues. Losses at the gene ends were 5 bases for V and 6 bases for J; bases not matched to a gene: 13. Germline loops: CDR1 SSHAT, CDR2 FNYEAQ (reference sequence). CDR3 nucleotides: TGTGCCAGCAGCACCCATGACAGGGAGGGAAGTAATTCACCCCTCCACTTT. Translated, it gives CASSTHDREGSNSPLHF.

This chain connects TRBV6-5 to TRBJ2-5, with 7 bases aligning to TRBD2. Germline V gene sequence: CDR1 MNHEY, CDR2 SVGAGI. The CDR3 extends over 15 amino acids. V lost 7 bases and J lost 5; bases outside the gene matches: 13. CDR3 amino acids: CASTGEGESWETQYF. The DNA for the CDR3 is TGTGCCAGCACCGGGGAGGGAGAGTCTTGGGAGACCCAGTACTTC.

In its sample, this clone was seen once. The chain couples TRBV14 to TRBJ2-7; 9 nucleotides align to TRBD2. The length of the CDR3 is 14 residues. Germline V CDR1 and CDR2: SGHDN, FVKESK. Trimming at V came to 4 bases and at J to 4 bases, leaving 5 bases not matched to a gene. The CDR3 nucleotides are TGTGCCAGCAGCCCTTTCGCGGGAGGGTACGAGCAGTACTTC. This encodes CASSPFAGGYEQYF.

The rearrangement joins TRBV5-4 to TRBJ2-7, with D possibly being TRBD1 or TRBD2 (6 bases each). Germline V gene lookup returns CDR1 SGHNT and CDR2 YYREEE (reference sequence). The CDR3 has 13 residues. V gave up 4 bases and J gave up 9 bases, with 17 bases separating them. The CDR3 here is CASSLRGDQLQYF. Written as DNA, the CDR3 is TGTGCCAGCAGCCTTAGGGGGGACCAGTTGCAGTACTTC.